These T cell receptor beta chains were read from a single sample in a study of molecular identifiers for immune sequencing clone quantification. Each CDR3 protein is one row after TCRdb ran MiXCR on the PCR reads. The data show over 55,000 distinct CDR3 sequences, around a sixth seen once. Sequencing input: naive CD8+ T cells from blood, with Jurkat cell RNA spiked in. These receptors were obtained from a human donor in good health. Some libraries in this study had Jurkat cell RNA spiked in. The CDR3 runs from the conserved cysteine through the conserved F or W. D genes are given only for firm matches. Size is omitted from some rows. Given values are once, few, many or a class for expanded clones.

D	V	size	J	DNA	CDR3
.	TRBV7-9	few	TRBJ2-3	TGTGCCAGCAGCTTAGCGCAGGGGGCGGGGGCAGATACGCAGTATTTT	CASSLAQGAGADTQYF
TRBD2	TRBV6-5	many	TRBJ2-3	TGTGCCAGCAGTCGACTAGCGGGAGGTCCCCCAGATACGCAGTATTTT	CASSRLAGGPPDTQYF
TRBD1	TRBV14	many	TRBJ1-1	TGTGCCAGCAGTCCTACAGGGGGCGCTTACACTGAAGCTTTCTTT	CASSPTGGAYTEAFF
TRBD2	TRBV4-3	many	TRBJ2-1	TGCGCCAGCAGCCAAGTTCCGACTAGCGGGAGTCCGGGCATCGATGAGCAGTTCTTC	CASSQVPTSGSPGIDEQFF
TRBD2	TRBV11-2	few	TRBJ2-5	TGTGCCAGCAGATTAGCGGGAGGGAAAGAGACCCAGTACTTC	CASRLAGGKETQYF
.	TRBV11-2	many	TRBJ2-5	TGTGCCAGCAGCCAAGGGGTAGGGGTTGGTTTCGCAGAGACCCAGTACTTC	CASSQGVGVGFAETQYF
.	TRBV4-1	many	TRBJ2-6	TGCGCCAGCAGCCAAGTCTACAGTGGGTTGGCGGCCAACGTCCTGACTTTC	CASSQVYSGLAANVLTF
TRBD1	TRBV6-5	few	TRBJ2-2	TGTGCCAGCAGTTACTTTTTAGGGGGCGAGAACACCGGGGAGCCGTTTTTT	CASSYFLGGENTGEPFF
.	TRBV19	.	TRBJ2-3	TGTGCCGGAGTGTGTGATGCTACGCAGTATTTT	CAGVCDATQYF
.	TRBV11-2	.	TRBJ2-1	TGTGCCAGCAGCATAGACCACGGCTCCTACAATGAGCAGTTCTTC	CASSIDHGSYNEQFF
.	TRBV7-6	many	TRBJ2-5	TGTGCCAGCAGCTTAGGTCTCGGGGCGCCGCATGAGACCCAGTACTTC	CASSLGLGAPHETQYF
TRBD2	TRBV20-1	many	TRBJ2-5	TGCAGTGCTCAAACTAGCGGGAGTTTGGGAGAGACCCAGTACTTC	CSAQTSGSLGETQYF
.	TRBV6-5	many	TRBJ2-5	TGTGCCAGCAGTTACTCGGGGCAAGGAGAGACCCAGTACTTC	CASSYSGQGETQYF
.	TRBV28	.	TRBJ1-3	TGTGCCAGCGGTTTTCGGCACCCGGACATCAAGGCTTCTGTAAACACCATATATTTT	CASGFRHPDIKASVNTIYF
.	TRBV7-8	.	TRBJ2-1	TGTGCCAGCAGCTTAGTGGTCCATGAGCAGTTCTTC	CASSLVVHEQFF
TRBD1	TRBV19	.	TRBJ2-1	TGTGCCAGTAGAAAGACAGGGGTCAATGAGCAGTTCTTC	CASRKTGVNEQFF
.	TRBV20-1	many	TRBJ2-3	TGCAGTCCTCCTGATGACGGGAGTACAGATACGCAGTATTTT	CSPPDDGSTDTQYF
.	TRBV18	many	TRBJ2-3	TGTGCCAGCTCACCAGCTGTAGATACGCAGTATTTT	CASSPAVDTQYF
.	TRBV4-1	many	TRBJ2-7	TGCGCCAGCAGCCAAGTAGAGGTCGGAGGGTACGAGCAGTACTTC	CASSQVEVGGYEQYF
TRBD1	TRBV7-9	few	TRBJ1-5	TGTGCCAGCAGCTTGACCGGGACAGGTGGGAGCCAGCCCCAGCATTTT	CASSLTGTGGSQPQHF
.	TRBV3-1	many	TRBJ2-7	TGTGCCAGCAGCCAAGAGCGGGGCGAGCAGTACTTC	CASSQERGEQYF
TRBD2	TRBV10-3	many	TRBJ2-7	TGTGCCATCGAAACTAGCGGCACCTACGAGCAGTACTTC	CAIETSGTYEQYF
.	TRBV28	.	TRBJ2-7	TGTGCCGGCAGTTTTCATGTATCCGGGAGCGAGCAGTACTTC	CAGSFHVSGSEQYF
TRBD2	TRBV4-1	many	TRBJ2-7	TGCGCCAGCAGCCAACTGGGAGGGGCAGGGATATCCTACGAGCAGTACTTC	CASSQLGGAGISYEQYF
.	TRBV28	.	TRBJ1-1	TGTGCCACCCTCCCGGGGCCTGAGAACACTGAAGCTTTCTTT	CATLPGPENTEAFF
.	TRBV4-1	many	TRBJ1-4	TGCGCCAGCAGCCAACGCGACAGATCTAATGAAAAACTGTTTTTT	CASSQRDRSNEKLFF
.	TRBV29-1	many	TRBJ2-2	TGCAGCGCGGGACCGGGGCCCTGGGGGGCCGGGAACACCGGGGAGCTGTTTTTT	CSAGPGPWGAGNTGELFF
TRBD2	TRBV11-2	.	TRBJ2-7	TGTGCCAGCAGCTTACCGACTAGCGGAAGCTCCTACGAGCAGTACTTC	CASSLPTSGSSYEQYF
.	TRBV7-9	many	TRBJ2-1	TGTGCCAGCAGCTCCACCACCGGGACCGATCCCTACAATGAGCAGTTCTTC	CASSSTTGTDPYNEQFF
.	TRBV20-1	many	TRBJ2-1	TGCAGTGCTAGAGATCTCCTAGATGGCTCCTACAATGAGCAGTTCTTC	CSARDLLDGSYNEQFF
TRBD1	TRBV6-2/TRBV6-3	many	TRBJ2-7	TGTGCCAGCAGTTCCCTGTGGGACAGGGCGTCCGACGAGCGGTACTTC	CASSSLWDRASDERYF
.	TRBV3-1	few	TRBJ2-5	TGTGCCAGCAGCCTCTTGAGTGGGAGTAGGGAGACCCAGTACTTC	CASSLLSGSRETQYF
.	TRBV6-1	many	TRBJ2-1	TGTGCCAGCAGTTTACGACTAGAGCTCTACAATGAGCAGTTCTTC	CASSLRLELYNEQFF
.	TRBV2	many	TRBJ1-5	TGTGCCACTGAACAGGGCAGGGGCAATCAGCCCCAGCATTTT	CATEQGRGNQPQHF
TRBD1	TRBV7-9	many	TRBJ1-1	TGTGCCAGCAGCACAGGGGGCTTCGAAGCTTTCTTT	CASSTGGFEAFF
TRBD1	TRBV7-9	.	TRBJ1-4	TGTGCCAGCAGCCATAGGGACAGCCTTAATGAAAAACTGTTTTTT	CASSHRDSLNEKLFF
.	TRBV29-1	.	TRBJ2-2	TGCAGCGGTCAGCCGTCGAACTCCGGGGAGCTGTTTTTC	CSGQPSNSGELFF
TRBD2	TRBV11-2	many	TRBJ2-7	TGTGCCAGCAGCTTAGGAGGACTAGCGGGATCCGAGCAGTACTTC	CASSLGGLAGSEQYF
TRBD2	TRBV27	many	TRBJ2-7	TGTGCCAGCAGCCGCGGGAGGACCTACGAGCAGTACTTC	CASSRGRTYEQYF
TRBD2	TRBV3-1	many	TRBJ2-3	TGTGCCAGAGTACGGGGCGGGAGGGACACAGATACGCAGTATTTT	CARVRGGRDTDTQYF
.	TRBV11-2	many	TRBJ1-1	TGTGCCAGCAGCTTGGGGGCGAATGAAGCTTTCTTT	CASSLGANEAFF
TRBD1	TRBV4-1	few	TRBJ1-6	TGCGCCAGCAGCCATAGAGGACAGGATAATTCACCCCTCCACTTT	CASSHRGQDNSPLHF
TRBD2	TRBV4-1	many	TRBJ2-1	TGCGCCAGCAAGATCGGACTAGCGGGAGTGGAGCAGTTCTTC	CASKIGLAGVEQFF
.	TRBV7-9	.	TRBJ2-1	TGTGCCAGCAGCCTCAAGGAGCAGTTCTTC	CASSLKEQFF
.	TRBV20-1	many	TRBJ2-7	TGCAGTGCTGTCGACGCGACCTACGAGCAGTACTTC	CSAVDATYEQYF
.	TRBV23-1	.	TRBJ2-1	TGCGCCAGCAGATGGAGCAATCCGAGCAATGAGCAGTTCTTC	CASRWSNPSNEQFF
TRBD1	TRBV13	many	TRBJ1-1	TGTGCCAGCAGCAGTAGGACAGGAATGAACACTGAAGCTTTCTTT	CASSSRTGMNTEAFF
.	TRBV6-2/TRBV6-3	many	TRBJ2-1	TGTGCCAGCAGTCCCACCAATGAGCAGTTCTTC	CASSPTNEQFF
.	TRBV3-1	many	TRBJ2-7	TGTGCCAGCAGCTTTAGACTAGGGTACTACGAGCAGTACTTC	CASSFRLGYYEQYF
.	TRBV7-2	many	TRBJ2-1	TGTGCCAGCAGCCTTACCCGGGCCCCTATGGGCAATGAGCAGTTCTTC	CASSLTRAPMGNEQFF
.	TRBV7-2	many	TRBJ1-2	TGTGCCAGCAGCTTAGCGGTGGCAGGGGAAGTCTATGGCTACACCTTC	CASSLAVAGEVYGYTF
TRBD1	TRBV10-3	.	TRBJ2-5	TGTGCCATCAGTAACCGGGACAGTGGACGGGAGACCCAGTACTTC	CAISNRDSGRETQYF
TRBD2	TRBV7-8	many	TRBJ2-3	TGTGCCAGCAGCTTATTTCTCGGACTAGCGGAGCTCACAGATACGCAGTATTTT	CASSLFLGLAELTDTQYF
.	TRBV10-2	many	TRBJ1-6	TGCGCCAGCAGTGATAGACGGGACTATAATTCACCCCTCCACTTT	CASSDRRDYNSPLHF